Shown below are 2 T cell receptor beta chains from a single sample sequenced in a study of Graves' ophthalmopathy and Graves' hyperthyroidism. RNA transcripts provided the template for amplifying TCR beta CDR3 regions. In the first round, RT-PCR was carried out with HTBI primers, and a multiplex PCR formed the second round. TCRdb reprocessed the multiplex PCR reads via MiXCR and lists one record per CDR3 protein. The table has hundreds of thousands of distinct CDR3 sequences, 22% seen once. Sequenced material: peripheral blood. These receptor sequences come from a woman aged 18-35 years with stable Graves' hyperthyroidism. Some clones in this sample may be carry-over from other donors' samples.

This clonotype was observed many times. V usage is TRBV28 and J usage is TRBJ1-5; a weak D match, TRBD1 (6 bases). There are 17 residues in the CDR3. V lost 1 base, J lost 3 bases, and 16 bases lay in between. CDR1 is MDHEN, CDR2 SYDVKM, per germline. The CDR3: CASSLYRARNDNQPQHF. For the CDR3, the DNA is TGTGCCAGCAGTTTATACAGGGCCAGGAATGACAATCAGCCCCAGCATTTT.

A few counts support this clonotype. The V and J genes are TRBV11-2 and TRBJ1-3; 7 nucleotides align to TRBD1. CDR3 length equals 16 residues. Germline V gene lookup returns CDR1 SGHAT and CDR2 FQNNGV. J was trimmed by 0 bases and V by 3 bases; bases with no gene match: 5. DNA for the CDR3: TGTGCCAGCAGCTTTAACGACAGGGTCTCTGGAAACACCATATATTTT. Translated, it gives CASSFNDRVSGNTIYF.